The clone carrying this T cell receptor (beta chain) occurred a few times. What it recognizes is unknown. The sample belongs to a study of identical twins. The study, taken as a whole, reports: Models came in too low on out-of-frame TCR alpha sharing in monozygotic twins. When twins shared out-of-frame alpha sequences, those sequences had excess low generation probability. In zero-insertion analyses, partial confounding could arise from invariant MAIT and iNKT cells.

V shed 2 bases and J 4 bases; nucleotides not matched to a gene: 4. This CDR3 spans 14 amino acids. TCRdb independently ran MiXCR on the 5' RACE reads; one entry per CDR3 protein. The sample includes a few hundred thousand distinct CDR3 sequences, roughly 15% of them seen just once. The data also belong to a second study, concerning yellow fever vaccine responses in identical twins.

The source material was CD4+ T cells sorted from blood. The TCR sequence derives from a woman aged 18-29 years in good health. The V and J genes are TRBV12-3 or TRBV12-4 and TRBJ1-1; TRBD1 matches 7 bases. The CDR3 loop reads CASSLRGRRTEAFF. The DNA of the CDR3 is TGTGCCAGCAGTTTAAGGGGGCGTCGCACTGAAGCTTTCTTT.